Below, 6 T cell receptor beta chains from the same sample are listed, as sequenced in a study of neoadjuvant anti-PD-1 for oral cavity cancer. Only in-frame clones appear in the TCRdb table, and some are missing; sequencing was by immunoSEQ multiplex PCR. This sample carries tens of thousands of clones, around 83% of them seen once, and the ten largest clones take approximately 3%. Material: PBMCs, obtained before nivolumab (anti-PD-1) treatment. The source is a person between 35 and 79 years old with oral cavity squamous cell carcinoma.

The J gene is TRBJ2-1, the V gene TRBV6-4, with TRBD1 matching 8 bases. The CDR3 contains 15 residues. CDR1 and CDR2 (germline): MRHNA, SNTAGT. V dropped 8 bases and J dropped 2; count of bases not matched to a gene: 8. CDR3 residues: CASGPGTGPYNEQFF. In DNA, the CDR3 is TGTGCCAGCGGACCAGGGACAGGTCCCTACAATGAGCAGTTCTTC.

CDR3 residues: CAWSGTEQFF. The CDR3 nucleotides are TGTGCCTGGAGTGGGACTGAGCAGTTCTTC. This chain joins TRBV30 and TRBJ2-1, with no clear D. Trimming pared 1 base from V and 9 bases from J, leaving 4 bases between. The CDR3 runs 10 residues. The germline CDR1 and CDR2 sequences are GTSNPN and SVGIG (reference sequence).

The chain is built from TRBV11-2 and TRBJ1-1, with no clear D. The germline CDR1 and CDR2 sequences are SGHAT and FQNNGV. Trimming stripped 2 bases from V and 8 bases from J, with 15 bases between. The CDR3 extends over 14 amino acids. The CDR3 bases are TGTGCCAGCAGCTTAAACTACCCCACAGTCGAAGCTTTCTTT. Protein sequence: CASSLNYPTVEAFF.

This chain joins TRBV2 and TRBJ2-3; either TRBD1 or TRBD2 may supply D (5 bases each). The CDR3 runs 15 residues. V was cut by 7 bases and J by 2 bases, with 16 bases left in between. Germline CDR1 is SNHLY and CDR2 is FYNNEI. The CDR3 loop reads CASTDRGDITDTQYF. For the CDR3, the DNA is TGTGCCAGCACCGATAGGGGAGACATCACAGATACGCAGTATTTT.

This clone appeared a few times. The rearrangement links TRBV7-9 to TRBJ2-3; 10 bases fit TRBD1. V was pared by 5 bases and J by 2 bases, with 7 bases of the junction left unmatched. Germline CDR1 reads SEHNR; CDR2 reads FQNEAQ (reference sequence). CDR3 length equals 16 residues. CDR3: CASSQDRGRPTDTQYF. CDR3 DNA sequence: TGTGCCAGCAGCCAAGACAGGGGGCGCCCCACAGATACGCAGTATTTT.

The DNA of the CDR3 is TGTGCCAGCAAAGGGGACAGGGGAACTTATGGCTACACCTTC. Translated, it gives CASKGDRGTYGYTF. J is TRBJ1-2 and V is TRBV5-8; 10 nucleotides agree with TRBD1. V was clipped by 6 bases and J by 5 bases; unmatched bases: 7. Looked up from germline, CDR1 is SGHTS and CDR2 is YDEGEE. The length of the CDR3 is 14 residues.